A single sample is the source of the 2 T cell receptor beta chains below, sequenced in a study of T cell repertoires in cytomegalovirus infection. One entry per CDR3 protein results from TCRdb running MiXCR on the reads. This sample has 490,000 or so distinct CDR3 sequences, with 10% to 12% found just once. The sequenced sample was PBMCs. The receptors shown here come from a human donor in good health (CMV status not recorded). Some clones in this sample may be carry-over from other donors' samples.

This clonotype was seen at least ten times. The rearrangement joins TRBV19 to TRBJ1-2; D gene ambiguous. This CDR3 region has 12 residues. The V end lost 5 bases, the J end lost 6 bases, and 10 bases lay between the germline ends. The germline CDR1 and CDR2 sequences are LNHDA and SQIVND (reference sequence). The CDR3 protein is CASSGLPDGYTF. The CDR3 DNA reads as TGTGCCAGTAGTGGGCTTCCAGATGGCTACACCTTC.

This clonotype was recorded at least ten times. CDR3 loop: CASSRGTSGRTDTQYF. CDR3 coding DNA: TGTGCCAGCAGCCGCGGGACTAGCGGGAGGACAGATACGCAGTATTTT. The chain combines TRBV7-2 with TRBJ2-3; the match to TRBD2 covers 15 bases. This CDR3 has 16 residues. In germline, CDR1 is SGHTA, CDR2 FQGNSA. V gave up 5 bases and J gave up 3 bases; unmatched junction bases: 3.